Shown below are 19 T cell receptor beta chains from a single sample sequenced in a study of cytomegalovirus exposure and HLA in healthy donors. PCR employed 60 Vbeta and 13 Jbeta primers. The data were produced by immunoSEQ multiplex PCR, yet TCRdb's version contains in-frame clones alone and is incomplete. The sample lists about 190,000 clones; around three quarters were seen once. Sequencing input: PBMCs. Receptors originate from a boy aged 5 to 17 in good health and CMV-seronegative.

The chain joins TRBV11-2 to TRBJ1-1; no firm D call. From germline, CDR1 is SGHAT and CDR2 FQNNGV. The CDR3 consists of 12 residues. The V and J ends lost 3 bases and 7 bases respectively, with 9 bases between them. CDR3 loop: CASSFTTGEAFF. CDR3 coding DNA: TGTGCCAGCAGCTTTACCACGGGTGAAGCTTTCTTT.

The chain links TRBV29-1 to TRBJ1-5, with unresolved D. This CDR3 spans 12 amino acids. Germline-derived CDR1 and CDR2 are SQVTM and ANQGSEA. Trimming cost V 4 bases and J 0 bases, with 4 bases left between them. As DNA, the CDR3 is TGCAGCGTTGGCGTTAGCAATCAGCCCCAGCATTTT. Amino acids: CSVGVSNQPQHF.

The gene calls are TRBV2 and TRBJ1-3; 9 nucleotides line up with TRBD1. The junction had 7 bases not matched to a gene; V was cut back by 7 bases and J by 0 bases. This CDR3 region has 16 residues. The germline CDR1 and CDR2 sequences are SNHLY and FYNNEI. In DNA, the CDR3 is TGTGCCAGCAAACCGGGACAGGGCCCCTCTGGAAACACCATATATTTT. It yields the protein CASKPGQGPSGNTIYF.

The rearrangement joins TRBV5-1 to TRBJ2-5, with D possibly being TRBD2 (6 bases). The CDR3 totals 14 residues. With 4 bases removed from V and 4 bases from J, the gap between germline ends came to 14 bases. The V gene's germline CDR1 is SGHRS and CDR2 YFSETQ. The CDR3 coding sequence is TGCGCCAGCAGCCCCCATGGAGGGCCAGAGACCCAGTACTTC. Its protein product is CASSPHGGPETQYF.

V is TRBV7-9 and J is TRBJ1-1; D remains ambiguous. Between the trimmed V and J ends, which lost 5 bases and 0 bases, there was a span of 13 bases. The CDR3 runs to 15 residues. Germline lookup yields CDR1 SEHNR and CDR2 FQNEAQ (reference sequence). The chain's CDR3 is CASSPSGQVNTEAFF. The DNA of the CDR3 is TGTGCCAGCAGCCCTAGCGGTCAGGTGAACACTGAAGCTTTCTTT.

The CDR3 reads CASSPVADRMNTEAFF. The CDR3 region has the DNA TGCGCCAGCAGCCCGGTGGCGGATCGTATGAACACTGAAGCTTTCTTT. The chain links TRBV4-1 to TRBJ1-1; no reliable D call. This CDR3 comprises 16 residues. Trimming cost V 4 bases and J 0 bases, with 15 bases left between them. The V gene's germline CDR1 is MGHRA and CDR2 YSYEKL.

This chain joins TRBV29-1 and TRBJ1-1, with TRBD1 matching 8 bases. V was clipped by 7 bases and J by 4 bases; unmatched bases: 11. CDR1 is SQVTM, CDR2 ANQGSEA, per germline. The CDR3 is 14 amino acids. CDR3 sequence reads: CSARPTGAVTEAFF. CDR3 nucleotide sequence: TGCAGCGCTCGCCCGACAGGGGCGGTCACTGAAGCTTTCTTT.

The chain uses TRBV11-3 and TRBJ2-5; 9 bases are shared with TRBD1. The J call is doubtful: the DNA matches TRBJ2-7 better. Germline values: CDR1 SGHNT, CDR2 YENEEA. CDR3 length: 14 residues. The CDR3 sequence: CASSLGTGNYEQYF. As DNA, the CDR3 is TGTGCCAGCAGCTTGGGGACAGGGAACTACGAGCAGTACTTC.

The chain links TRBV18 to TRBJ1-2, with D tentatively TRBD1 (5 bases). Germline V gene lookup returns CDR1 KGHSH and CDR2 LQKENI. CDR3 length: 12 amino acids. V was pared by 3 bases and J by 6 bases, with 8 bases between. CDR3 loop: CASSPTADGYTF. The CDR3 nucleotides read TGTGCCAGCTCACCGACAGCAGATGGCTACACCTTC.

The rearrangement links TRBV6-6 to TRBJ2-1; the match to TRBD2 covers 8 bases. The germline gives CDR1 MNHNY, CDR2 SVGAGI (reference sequence). V was pared by 5 bases and J by 3 bases, with 3 bases of the junction left unmatched. The CDR3 runs 14 residues. The CDR3 is CASSRSGGYNEQFF. The CDR3 DNA sequence: TGTGCCAGCAGTAGGAGCGGGGGCTACAATGAGCAGTTCTTC.

This clone was seen only once. The chain joins TRBV4-1 to TRBJ1-1, with a tentative D call TRBD1 (6 bases). This CDR3 has 16 residues. V lost 1 base and J 3 bases, leaving 15 bases between the germline ends. In germline, CDR1 is MGHRA, CDR2 YSYEKL. For the CDR3, the DNA is TGCGCCAGCAGCCAAGCCGGAGCAGGGGCAGACACTGAAGCTTTCTTT. Translated: CASSQAGAGADTEAFF.

The CDR3 region is CASSLQGGHYEQYF. In DNA, the CDR3 is TGTGCCAGCAGTTTACAAGGTGGACACTACGAGCAGTACTTC. This chain joins TRBV27 and TRBJ2-7, with D possibly being TRBD1 (5 bases). Germline CDR1 reads MNHEY; CDR2 reads SMNVEV (reference sequence). The V end was cut by 2 bases, the J end by 3 bases, with 11 bases between. The CDR3 runs 14 residues.

This clone came up once. V usage is TRBV6-5 and J usage is TRBJ1-5; D remains unclear. V lost 6 bases, J lost 7 bases, and 10 bases lay in between. This CDR3 comprises 12 residues. CDR1 is MNHEY, CDR2 SVGAGI, per germline. Written as DNA, the CDR3 is TGTGCCAGCAGGGGCAAAGGACAGCCCCAGCATTTT. Translated: CASRGKGQPQHF.

The chain combines TRBV7-3 with TRBJ1-1, with 10 bases aligning to TRBD1. With V trimmed by 2 bases and J by 1 base, 10 bases remained unmatched. CDR1 is SGHTA, CDR2 FQGTGA, per germline. This CDR3 has 18 amino acids. As DNA, the CDR3 is TGTGCCAGCAGCTTATTTATCGGGACAGGGGTCGGGAACACTGAAGCTTTCTTT. Translated, it gives CASSLFIGTGVGNTEAFF.

V is TRBV30 and J is TRBJ2-3; D unresolved. The CDR3 has 11 residues. Germline CDR1 is GTSNPN and CDR2 is SVGIG (reference sequence). Trimming stripped 4 bases from V and 1 base from J, with 3 bases between. For the CDR3, the DNA is TGTGCCTGGACCGGCACAGATACGCAGTATTTT. Translating gives CAWTGTDTQYF.

The chain has TRBV5-1 and TRBJ1-4, with D hard to call. Looked up from germline, CDR1 is SGHRS and CDR2 is YFSETQ. The V end was cut by 5 bases, the J end by 0 bases, with 5 bases between. This CDR3 contains 13 residues. The chain's CDR3 is CASRSATNEKLFF. In nucleotides, the CDR3 is TGCGCCAGCAGGAGTGCAACTAATGAAAAACTGTTTTTT.

The chain recombines TRBV5-6 with TRBJ1-2; 7 bases map to TRBD1. Germline V gene lookup returns CDR1 SGHDT and CDR2 YYEEEE. The CDR3 has 15 amino acids. V lost 4 bases, J lost 0 bases, and 6 bases stayed unmatched. The CDR3 sequence: CASSVQGPSNYGYTF. Here the CDR3 DNA reads TGTGCCAGCAGCGTACAGGGGCCCTCTAACTATGGCTACACCTTC. Full variable domain (rest looked up from reference TRBV5-6 and TRBJ1-2): DAGVTQSPTHLIKTRGQQVTLRCSPKSGHDTVSWYQQALGQGPQFIFQYYEEEERQRGNFPDRFSGHQFPNYSSELNVNALLLGDSALYLCASSVQGPSNYGYTFGSGTRLTVV.

The V call is TRBV29-1, the J call TRBJ2-3; D is unresolved. CDR3 length equals 14 residues. Trimming took 3 bases from V and 4 from J, leaving 14 bases between them. CDR1 and CDR2 (germline): SQVTM, ANQGSEA. The CDR3, as DNA: TGCAGCGTTGATCGCCCGAACAGTGCAGATACGCAGTATTTT. It is translated as CSVDRPNSADTQYF.

The rearrangement links TRBV5-4 to TRBJ2-4; TRBD1 agrees at 10 bases. V was clipped by 2 bases and J by 13 bases; unmatched bases: 6. Looked up from germline, CDR1 is SGHNT and CDR2 is YYREEE (reference sequence). The CDR3 spans 13 residues. The CDR3 nucleotides read TGTGCCAGCAGCTTCGGGGACAGGGGACTGCAGTACTTC. Translation gives CASSFGDRGLQYF.